The following is a T cell receptor beta chain sequence with its context. What this receptor recognizes is not known. Base-call qualities are not available, and no considerably larger clone is one nucleotide away. At the junction V is shortened by 6 bases and J by 0 bases, with 12 bases in between. From the cysteine up to the phenylalanine, the CDR3 has a length of 15 residues. The CDR3 DNA has 45 bases and is translated from base 1. Reading the germline V gene (reference sequence) gives CDR1 LNHDA and CDR2 SQIVND. This sample was taken from a study of regulatory T cells in long-lasting Graves disease (dated by TCRdb to the early 2020s). At the level of the whole study: Antithyroid drugs had been taken for less than 3 months by newly diagnosed Graves' disease patients. Peripheral blood TCR sequencing and RNA sequencing compared persistent Graves' disease patients with newly diagnosed Graves' disease patients. The study was conducted in China and was registered as a clinical trial. A total of around 35 samples were covered by TCR sequencing, comprising approximately 13 persistent and around 20 newly diagnosed Graves' disease patients.

Broad study findings and their caveats: As a limitation, the authors acknowledged that the small sample size may reduce accuracy. Only the TCR beta chain was sequenced and analyzed. Lower TCR Shannon entropy and fewer highly expanded clones were observed in persistent Graves' disease patients than in newly diagnosed patients, which suggested clonal expansion. Peripheral blood alone was examined, since thyroid tissue, which constituted the primary lesion, could not be accessed. Persistent patients shared more public clonotypes among themselves (around 2,500) than newly diagnosed patients did (over 950). Preferential use of TRBV28, TRBJ1-2 and TRBJ2-5 was observed in persistent disease, whereas TRBV20-1 and TRBJ2-1 were favored in newly diagnosed disease.

The time point label, read with the paper, signifies: newly diagnosed GD, antithyroid drugs for less than 3 months. RNA was extracted from PBMCs in TRIzol for both TCR sequencing and RNA sequencing. The diagnosis of Graves' disease was made according to American Thyroid Association guidelines. Patients for the study were recruited at an endocrinology department in Xi'an, China. Each patient gave approximately 9.7 milliliters of peripheral blood, collected in an EDTA anticoagulant tube. Ficoll Paque Plus density gradient separation was used to isolate PBMCs, and no further T cell sorting was performed. An Agilent 2100 Bioanalyzer and agarose gel were used to assess RNA quality, and a NanoDrop 2000 was used to measure RNA concentration. Library construction relied on multiplex PCR. The sequencer listed for this sample is Illumina HiSeq 4000. To build TCR beta libraries, CDR3 regions were amplified by Arm-PCR using iRepertoire HTBI primers. PCR products were gel purified before sequencing. Under the source paper's analysis protocol: Across samples, roughly 60 TRBV and roughly 15 TRBJ segments were identified and used for gene usage analysis of CDR3 amino acid clonotypes. COPE and FqMerger were used to merge filtered high-quality paired reads into contigs. BLAST was used to align contigs to IMGT TRBV, TRBD and TRBJ reference genes, and CDR3 was defined according to IMGT. Any clonotype with a frequency above 0.1% was counted as a highly expanded clone. Repertoire diversity was measured by Shannon entropy, and V-J evenness by the Gini coefficient. A clonotype was considered public if more than one individual shared it. TCRdb trimmed public reads at Q25 via fastp, called clones via MiXCR and kept in-frame beta chains. Entries are consolidated by CDR3 protein sequence, retaining the most common genes and DNA. The V and J calls, along with clone size, are taken from TCRdb and not from the paper's own processing. This sample lists 510,000 or so distinct CDR3 sequences; 12% were detected once. Almost 9% of the sample belongs to the ten largest clones.

The same data also contributed to another study, on T cells in Graves' hyperthyroidism and ophthalmopathy. Taken from the second paper: Stable Graves' hyperthyroidism was defined as no progression to ophthalmopathy during 18 months of follow-up. Hyperthyroidism patients were aged 18 to 65 years and newly diagnosed, with disease duration of less than 2 months. Exclusion was applied to patients with uncontrolled infections, other autoimmune diseases, pregnancy or lactation. Clinical symptoms, serum thyroxine and TRAb, thyroid ultrasound, and orbital computed tomography formed the basis for the diagnoses. A first-round RT-PCR of the TCR CDR3 used the HTBI primer set with the Qiagen OneStep RT-PCR kit. Most expanded thyroid clonotypes (frequency above 0.001) were also found in blood, which suggests that blood repertoires may mirror thyroid immune responses. Ophthalmopathy was separated from stable hyperthyroidism by a 13 V-J signature model, with roughly 88% sensitivity and just over 81% specificity obtained in cross-validation and 80%/75% obtained in testing. During validation, the model predicted progression to ophthalmopathy a median of around six months ahead of onset, with 60% to 71% sensitivity and 72.22% specificity. TCR V-J signatures able to tell the groups apart were searched for in a discovery cohort of 90 to 100 patients, of whom over 40 had Graves' ophthalmopathy and 57 had stable Graves' hyperthyroidism. Prospective prediction of ophthalmopathy was tested in an independent validation cohort of approximately 19 hyperthyroidism patients and 15 to 17 patients who later progressed to ophthalmopathy. For training and testing, the 100 or so patients in the discovery cohort were randomly divided in a 7:3 ratio. In addition, the study compared T-cell repertoires in thyroid tissue and in blood from several Graves' hyperthyroidism patients. Following sampling, methimazole starting at 30 mg daily was given to hyperthyroidism patients, and high-dose intravenous methylprednisolone was given to ophthalmopathy patients. Libraries were constructed in a second round of multiplex PCR, after which size selection and purification were carried out. Sequencing of the libraries was done on an Illumina HiSeq2000 using paired-end 100 bp reads. SOAPnuke was used to process the raw data, throwing out any read that contained adapters or uncalled bases, had a mean Phred below 15, or lacked an exact constant-primer or identifier match. COPE v1.2.5 was used to merge the high-quality paired reads, and each unique nucleotide sequence was defined as a clonotype. MiTCR v1.1 was used to align clonotypes to the IMGT TRBV, TRBD and TRBJ reference segments. The analysis included only V-J combinations with a frequency above 0.0001, which together covered 99% to 99.2% of the repertoires. A TCS score was defined as the ratio between F50 (clonal expansion) and ExV (chaos), using BLOSUM62-based TCRdist between CDR3 peptides within each V-J. Welch's t-statistics and random forest reduced fewer than 600 V-J features to 13, which were used in a naive Bayes classifier (R e1071). Sample size was not statistically predetermined, and blinding of investigators to group allocation was not performed. The paper reports TCR Vbeta CDR3 sequencing of roughly 140 peripheral blood samples: 40 to 45 ophthalmopathy, roughly 80 hyperthyroidism and 17 progressor patients.

Sequencing used peripheral blood mononuclear cells (PBMCs), obtained at new diagnosis, from a patient treated with antithyroid drugs. The sequence joins TRBV19 to TRBJ1-5; the best D guess is TRBD1, with 6 bases matching. The source is a woman aged 25 to 45 with Graves disease. Donor details come from another sample of the same person, matched by shared clones. CDR3 sequence: CASSRGPNSNQPQHF. The nucleotide sequence is given as TGTGCCAGTAGCAGGGGCCCCAATAGCAATCAGCCCCAGCATTTT.